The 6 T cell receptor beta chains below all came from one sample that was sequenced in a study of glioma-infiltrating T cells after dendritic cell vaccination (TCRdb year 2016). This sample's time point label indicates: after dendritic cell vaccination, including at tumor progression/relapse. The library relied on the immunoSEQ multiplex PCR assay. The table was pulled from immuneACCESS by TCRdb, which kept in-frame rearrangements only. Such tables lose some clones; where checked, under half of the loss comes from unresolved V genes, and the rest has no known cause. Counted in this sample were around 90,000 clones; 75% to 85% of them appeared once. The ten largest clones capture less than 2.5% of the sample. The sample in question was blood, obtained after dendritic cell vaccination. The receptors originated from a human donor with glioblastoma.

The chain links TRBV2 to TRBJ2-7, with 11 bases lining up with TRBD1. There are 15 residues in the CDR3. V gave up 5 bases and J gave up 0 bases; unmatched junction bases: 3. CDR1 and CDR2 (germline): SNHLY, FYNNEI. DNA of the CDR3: TGTGCCAGCAGTTCGGACAGGGGGCCCTCCTACGAGCAGTACTTC. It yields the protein CASSSDRGPSYEQYF.

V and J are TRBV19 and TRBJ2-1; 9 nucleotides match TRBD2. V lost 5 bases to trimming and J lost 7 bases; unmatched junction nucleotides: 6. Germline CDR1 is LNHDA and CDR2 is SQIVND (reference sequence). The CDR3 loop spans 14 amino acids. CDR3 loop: CASSLASGINEQFF. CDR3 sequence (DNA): TGTGCCAGTAGTTTAGCTAGCGGGATAAATGAGCAGTTCTTC.

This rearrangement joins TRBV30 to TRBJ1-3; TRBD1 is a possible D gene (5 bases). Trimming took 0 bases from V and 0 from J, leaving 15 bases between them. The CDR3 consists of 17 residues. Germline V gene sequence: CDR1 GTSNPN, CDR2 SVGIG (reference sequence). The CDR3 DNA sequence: TGTGCCTGGAGTGTATTAGGGGCACTCAGCTCTGGAAACACCATATATTTT. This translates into CAWSVLGALSSGNTIYF.

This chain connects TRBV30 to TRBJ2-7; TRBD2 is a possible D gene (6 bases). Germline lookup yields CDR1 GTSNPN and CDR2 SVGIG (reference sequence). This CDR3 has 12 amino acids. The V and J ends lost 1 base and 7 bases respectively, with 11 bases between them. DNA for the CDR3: TGTGCCTGGAGTGGACCTGGAGGGGAGCAGTACGTC. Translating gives CAWSGPGGEQYV.

The CDR3 here is CATLRSRDSWGYTF. The CDR3 coding sequence is TGTGCCACCCTCCGAAGCCGGGACAGCTGGGGCTACACCTTC. The rearrangement uses TRBV27 and TRBJ1-2, with 7 bases aligning to TRBD1. This CDR3 comprises 14 residues. CDR1 is MNHEY and CDR2 is SMNVEV in the germline V gene (reference sequence). Unmatched junction bases numbered 16, after V lost 10 bases and J lost 8 bases.

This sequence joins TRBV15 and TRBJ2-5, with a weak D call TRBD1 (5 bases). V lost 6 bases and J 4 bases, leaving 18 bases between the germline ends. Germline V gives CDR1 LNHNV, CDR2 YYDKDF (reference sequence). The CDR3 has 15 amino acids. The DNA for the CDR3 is TGTGCCACCAGTCCCCGGGCACGACAGCGAGAGACCCAGTACTTC. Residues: CATSPRARQRETQYF.